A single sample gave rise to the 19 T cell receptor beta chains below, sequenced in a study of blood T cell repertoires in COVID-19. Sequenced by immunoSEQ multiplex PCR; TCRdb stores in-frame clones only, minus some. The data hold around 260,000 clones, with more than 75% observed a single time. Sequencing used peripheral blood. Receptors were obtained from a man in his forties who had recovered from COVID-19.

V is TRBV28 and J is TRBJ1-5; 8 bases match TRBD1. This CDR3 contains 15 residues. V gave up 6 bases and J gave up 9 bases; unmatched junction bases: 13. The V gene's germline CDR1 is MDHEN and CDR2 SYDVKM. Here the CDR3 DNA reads TGTGCCAGCAGCCGGGGACAGGTCCTTACGAGGCCCCAGCATTTT. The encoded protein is CASSRGQVLTRPQHF.

CDR3 amino acids: CASSHYLSREKLFF. CDR3 sequence (DNA): TGTGCCAGCAGTCACTATCTCTCGAGAGAAAAACTGTTTTTT. V gene TRBV27 combines with J gene TRBJ1-4; no firm D call. Trimming took 5 bases from V and 8 from J, leaving 15 bases between them. The CDR3 length is 14 residues. Looked up from germline, CDR1 is MNHEY and CDR2 is SMNVEV (reference sequence).

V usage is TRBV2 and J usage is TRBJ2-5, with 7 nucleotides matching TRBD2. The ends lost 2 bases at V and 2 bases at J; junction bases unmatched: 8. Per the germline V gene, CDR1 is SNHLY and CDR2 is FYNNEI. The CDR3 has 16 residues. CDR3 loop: CASSESRGRGQETQYF. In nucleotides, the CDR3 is TGTGCCAGCAGTGAATCTCGCGGGAGAGGACAAGAGACCCAGTACTTC.

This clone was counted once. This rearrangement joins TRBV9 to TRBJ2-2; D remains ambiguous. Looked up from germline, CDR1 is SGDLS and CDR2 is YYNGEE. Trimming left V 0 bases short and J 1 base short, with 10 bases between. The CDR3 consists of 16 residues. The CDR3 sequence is CASSVGMRGNTGELFF. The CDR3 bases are TGTGCCAGCAGCGTAGGTATGAGAGGGAACACCGGGGAGCTGTTTTTT.

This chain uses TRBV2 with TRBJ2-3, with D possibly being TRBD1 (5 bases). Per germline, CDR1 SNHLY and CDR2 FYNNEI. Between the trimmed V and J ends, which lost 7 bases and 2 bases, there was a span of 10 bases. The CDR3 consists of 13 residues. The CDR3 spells CASKGFLTDTQYF. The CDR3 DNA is TGTGCCAGCAAGGGGTTCCTCACAGATACGCAGTATTTT.

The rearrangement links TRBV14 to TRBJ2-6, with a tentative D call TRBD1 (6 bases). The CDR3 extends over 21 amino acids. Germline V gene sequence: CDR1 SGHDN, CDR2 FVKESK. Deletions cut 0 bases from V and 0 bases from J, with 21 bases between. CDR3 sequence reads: CASSQDLARARGFSGANVLTF. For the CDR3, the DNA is TGTGCCAGCAGCCAAGACCTCGCTCGTGCCAGGGGCTTCTCTGGGGCCAACGTCCTGACTTTC.

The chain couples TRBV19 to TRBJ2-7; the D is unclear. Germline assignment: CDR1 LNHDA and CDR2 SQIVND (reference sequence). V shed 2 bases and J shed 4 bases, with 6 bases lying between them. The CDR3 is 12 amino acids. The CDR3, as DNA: TGTGCCAGTAGTATATCCGGGTACGAGCAGTACTTC. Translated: CASSISGYEQYF.

CDR3 sequence (DNA): TGCAGCGTTGCCCGACAGGGGGTCTACAATGAGCAGTTCTTC. This sequence encodes CSVARQGVYNEQFF. The V gene is TRBV29-1, the J gene TRBJ2-1, with TRBD1 matching 9 bases. Germline trimming cut 4 bases from V and 3 bases from J; bases unmatched to any gene: 4. The CDR3 has 14 amino acids. Germline loops: CDR1 SQVTM, CDR2 ANQGSEA.

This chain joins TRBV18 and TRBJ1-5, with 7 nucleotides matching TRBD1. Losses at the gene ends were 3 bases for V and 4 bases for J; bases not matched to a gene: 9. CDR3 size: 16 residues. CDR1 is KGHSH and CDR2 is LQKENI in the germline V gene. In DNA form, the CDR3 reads TGTGCCAGCTCACCTTCGACCAGGGGGAGGAATCAGCCCCAGCATTTT. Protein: CASSPSTRGRNQPQHF.

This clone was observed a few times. CDR3: CASTPRGGAYEQYF. For the CDR3, the DNA is TGTGCCAGCACCCCTCGAGGCGGGGCCTACGAGCAGTACTTC. The rearrangement joins TRBV6-2 or TRBV6-3 to TRBJ2-7; maybe TRBD2 (6 bases). V lost 7 bases and J 2 bases, leaving 15 bases between the germline ends. The CDR3 has 14 residues. Germline lookup yields CDR1 MNHEY and CDR2 SVGEGT.

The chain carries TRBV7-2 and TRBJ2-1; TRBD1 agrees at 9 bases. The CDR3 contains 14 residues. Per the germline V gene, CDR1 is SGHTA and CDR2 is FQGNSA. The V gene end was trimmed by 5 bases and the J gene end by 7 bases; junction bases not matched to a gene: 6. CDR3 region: CASSPDRGRNEQFF. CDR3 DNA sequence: TGTGCCAGCAGCCCGGACAGGGGTAGGAATGAGCAGTTCTTC.

The CDR3 sequence: CASSRERVDTEAFF. DNA of the CDR3: TGCGCCAGCAGCCGGGAGAGGGTAGACACTGAAGCTTTCTTT. This chain joins TRBV5-1 and TRBJ1-1; the D is unclear. CDR3 length equals 14 residues. Germline V gene sequence: CDR1 SGHRS, CDR2 YFSETQ. V lost 4 bases, J lost 3 bases, and 13 bases lay in between.

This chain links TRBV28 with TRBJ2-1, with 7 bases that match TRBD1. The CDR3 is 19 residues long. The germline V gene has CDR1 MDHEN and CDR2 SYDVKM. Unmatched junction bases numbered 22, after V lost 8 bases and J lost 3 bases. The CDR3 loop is CASVGLVITGVIVYNEQFF. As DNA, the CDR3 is TGTGCCAGCGTGGGTCTTGTAATCACAGGGGTCATAGTCTACAATGAGCAGTTCTTC.

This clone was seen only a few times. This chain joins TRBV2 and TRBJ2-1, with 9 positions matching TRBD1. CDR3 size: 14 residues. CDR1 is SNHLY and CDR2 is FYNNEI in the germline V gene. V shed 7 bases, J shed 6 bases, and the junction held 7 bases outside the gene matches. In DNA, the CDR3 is TGTGCCAGCAAAGGGACAGGGAGTATCAATGAGCAGTTCTTC. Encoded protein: CASKGTGSINEQFF.

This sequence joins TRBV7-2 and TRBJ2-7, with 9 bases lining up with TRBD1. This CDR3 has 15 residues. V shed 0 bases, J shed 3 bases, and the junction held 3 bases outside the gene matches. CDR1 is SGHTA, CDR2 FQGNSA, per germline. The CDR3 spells CASSLAGTGRYEQYF. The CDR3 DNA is TGTGCCAGCAGCTTAGCCGGGACAGGGCGCTACGAGCAGTACTTC.

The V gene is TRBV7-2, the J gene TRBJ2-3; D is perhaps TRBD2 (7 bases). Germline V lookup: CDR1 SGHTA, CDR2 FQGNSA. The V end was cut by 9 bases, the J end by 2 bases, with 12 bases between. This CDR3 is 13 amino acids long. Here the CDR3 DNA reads TGTGCCAGTTCGCGGGGGCCCACAGATACGCAGTATTTT. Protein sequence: CASSRGPTDTQYF.

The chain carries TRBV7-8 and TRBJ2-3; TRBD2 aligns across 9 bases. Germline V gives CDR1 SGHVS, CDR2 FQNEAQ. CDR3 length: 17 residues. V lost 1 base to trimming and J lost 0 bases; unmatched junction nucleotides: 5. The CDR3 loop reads CASSLGASGASTDTQYF. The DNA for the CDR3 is TGTGCCAGCAGCTTAGGTGCTAGCGGGGCTAGCACAGATACGCAGTATTTT.

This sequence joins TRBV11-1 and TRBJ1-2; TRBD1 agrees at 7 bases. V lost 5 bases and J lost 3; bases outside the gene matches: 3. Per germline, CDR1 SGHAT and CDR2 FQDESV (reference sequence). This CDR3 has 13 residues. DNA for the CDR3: TGTGCCAGCAGCAGGGACAGAGACTATGGCTACACCTTC. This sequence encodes CASSRDRDYGYTF.

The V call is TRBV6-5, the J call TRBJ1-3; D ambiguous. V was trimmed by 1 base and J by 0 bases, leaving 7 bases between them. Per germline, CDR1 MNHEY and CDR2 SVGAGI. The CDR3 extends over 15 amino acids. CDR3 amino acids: CASSYLRSSGNTIYF. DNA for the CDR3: TGTGCCAGCAGTTACTTGCGTAGCTCTGGAAACACCATATATTTT.